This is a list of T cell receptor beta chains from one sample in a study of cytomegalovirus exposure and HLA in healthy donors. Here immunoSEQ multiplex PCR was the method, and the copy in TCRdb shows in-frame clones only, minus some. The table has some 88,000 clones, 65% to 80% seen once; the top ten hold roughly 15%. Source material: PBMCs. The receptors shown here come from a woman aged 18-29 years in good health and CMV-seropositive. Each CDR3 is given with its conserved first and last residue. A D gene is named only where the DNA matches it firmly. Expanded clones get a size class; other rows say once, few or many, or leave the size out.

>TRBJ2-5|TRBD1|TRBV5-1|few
TGCGCCAGCAGCGGAACAGGGGGCTGGGAGACCCAGTACTTC
CASSGTGGWETQYF
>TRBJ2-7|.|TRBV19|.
TGTGCCAGTAGTATTAATCCGGGGGGCCAGCAGTACTTC
CASSINPGGQQYF
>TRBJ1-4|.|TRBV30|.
TGTGCCTGGAGGCGCACCGCCCGTGAAAAACTGTTTTTT
CAWRRTAREKLFF
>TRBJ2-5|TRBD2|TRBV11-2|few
TGTGCCAGCAGCTCCCCAAGCGGGAGGCTTGGGACCCAGTACTTC
CASSSPSGRLGTQYF
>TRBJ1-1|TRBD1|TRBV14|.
TGTGCCAGCAGCAACGGACAGGGGGCTGGGGGAGCTTTCTTT
CASSNGQGAGGAFF
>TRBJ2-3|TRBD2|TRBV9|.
TGTGCCAGCAGCCCAGCGGGGCCAGATACGCAGTATTTT
CASSPAGPDTQYF
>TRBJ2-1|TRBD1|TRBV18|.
TGTGCCAGCTCACAAGCCTCCCGGACAGGGTACAATGAGCAGTTCTTC
CASSQASRTGYNEQFF
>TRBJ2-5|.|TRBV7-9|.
TGTGCCAGCAGCTTAGCCGCATGGACAGAAGAGACCCAGTACTTC
CASSLAAWTEETQYF
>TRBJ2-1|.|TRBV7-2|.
TGTGCCAGCAGCTTTTATAGCGGAACCTACAATGAGCAGTTCTTC
CASSFYSGTYNEQFF
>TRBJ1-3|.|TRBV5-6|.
TGTGCCAGCAGCTGGGGGCCATACTCTGGAAACACCATATATTTT
CASSWGPYSGNTIYF
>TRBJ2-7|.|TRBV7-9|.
TGTGCCAGCAGCCCCTCGCAGGTAGGCCACGAGCAGTACTTC
CASSPSQVGHEQYF